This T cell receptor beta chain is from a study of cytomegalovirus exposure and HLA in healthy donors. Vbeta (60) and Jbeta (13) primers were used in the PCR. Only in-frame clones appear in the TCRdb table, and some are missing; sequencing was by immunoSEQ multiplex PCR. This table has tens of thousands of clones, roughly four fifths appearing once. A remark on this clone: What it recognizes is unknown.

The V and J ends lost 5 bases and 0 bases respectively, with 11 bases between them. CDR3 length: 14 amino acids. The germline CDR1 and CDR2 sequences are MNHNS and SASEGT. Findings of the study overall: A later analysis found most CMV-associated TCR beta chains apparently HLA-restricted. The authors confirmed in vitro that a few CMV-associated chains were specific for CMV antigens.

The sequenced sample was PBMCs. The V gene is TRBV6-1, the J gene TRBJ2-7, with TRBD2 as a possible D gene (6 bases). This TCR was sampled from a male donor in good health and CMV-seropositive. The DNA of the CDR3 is TGTGCCAGCAGTCTGCTTAGCGGCTCCTACGAGCAGTACTTC. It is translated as CASSLLSGSYEQYF.